What follows are 32 T cell receptor beta chains derived from one specimen sequenced in a study of cytomegalovirus exposure and HLA in healthy donors. The PCR was carried out with 60 Vbeta primers and 13 Jbeta primers. TCRdb's copy holds only in-frame clones and misses some; the assay was immunoSEQ multiplex PCR. Among roughly 150,000 clones listed, about four fifths were seen once. Sequenced material: PBMCs. Receptors were obtained from a girl aged 5 to 17 in good health and CMV-seropositive.

The rearrangement uses TRBV15 and TRBJ2-5; D perhaps matches TRBD2 (5 bases). CDR1 is LNHNV, CDR2 YYDKDF, per germline (reference sequence). The V and J ends lost 5 bases and 5 bases respectively, with 12 bases between them. The CDR3 has 13 residues. CDR3 in amino acids: CATSPLRGETQYF. CDR3 DNA: TGTGCCACCAGCCCGCTCCGGGGTGAGACCCAGTACTTC.

The DNA of the CDR3 is TGTGCCAGCACAGAGGGGGCGACCGGGGAGCTGTTTTTT. Its translation is CASTEGATGELFF. The V call is TRBV9, the J call TRBJ2-2, with TRBD1 matching 7 bases. The germline V gene has CDR1 SGDLS and CDR2 YYNGEE. V lost 6 bases and J lost 5; bases outside the gene matches: 4. The length of the CDR3 is 13 residues. The full variable domain, rest sourced from reference TRBV9 and TRBJ2-2, is DSGVTQTPKHLITATGQRVTLRCSPRSGDLSVYWYQQSLDQGLQFLIQYYNGEERAKGNILERFSAQQFPDLHSELNLSSLELGDSALYFCASTEGATGELFFGEGSRLTVL.

Only one count was recorded for this clone. The CDR3 coding sequence is TGTGCCAGCAGCGTTGGCGGGAGCTACAATGAGCAGTTCTTC. Its translation: CASSVGGSYNEQFF. The chain joins TRBV9 to TRBJ2-1; 7 bases match TRBD2. CDR1 and CDR2 from the germline V gene are SGDLS and YYNGEE. The CDR3 totals 14 residues. V shed 2 bases, J shed 3 bases, and the junction held 2 bases outside the gene matches.

The genes are TRBV5-4 and TRBJ1-2; no firm D call. Trimming removed 4 bases at V and 14 bases at J, with 18 bases between. Germline CDR1 SGHNT, CDR2 YYREEE (reference sequence). The CDR3 contains 12 residues. The CDR3 coding sequence is TGTGCCAGCAGCGGGGAGGGCAGGACGAGGACCTTC. As protein: CASSGEGRTRTF.

The sample holds a few counts of this clone. This chain's CDR3 is CASSLGGPRGYTF. In DNA, the CDR3 is TGTGCCAGCAGCTTGGGGGGGCCGAGAGGCTACACCTTC. The genes are TRBV5-8 and TRBJ1-2; the D gene is possibly TRBD1 (6 bases). The V gene lost 0 bases and the J gene lost 8 bases, with 11 bases spanning the gap. CDR1 is SGHTS and CDR2 is YDEGEE in the germline V gene. This CDR3 is 13 amino acids long.

The chain uses TRBV4-1 and TRBJ2-7, with 9 bases that match TRBD2. The CDR3 contains 16 residues. Germline CDR1 reads MGHRA; CDR2 reads YSYEKL. V trimming: 1 base; J trimming: 0 bases; junction bases outside the gene matches: 4. The CDR3 sequence is CASSQASSGTSYEQYF. The DNA of the CDR3 is TGCGCCAGCAGCCAAGCCTCTAGCGGGACCTCCTACGAGCAGTACTTC.

CDR3 amino acids: CASSPMALAGDSKYGEQYF. The CDR3 DNA sequence: TGTGCCAGCAGCCCCATGGCCCTAGCGGGGGATTCCAAGTATGGCGAGCAGTACTTC. V and J are TRBV28 and TRBJ2-7, with 10 bases fitting TRBD2. CDR1 is MDHEN, CDR2 SYDVKM, per germline. V was clipped by 6 bases and J by 6 bases; unmatched bases: 23. The CDR3 is 19 residues long.

V gene TRBV19 combines with J gene TRBJ2-7; 9 nucleotides line up with TRBD1. Germline loops: CDR1 LNHDA, CDR2 SQIVND (reference sequence). This CDR3 has 15 residues. With 5 bases clipped from V and 5 bases from J, the junction kept 10 bases outside the gene matches. The CDR3 spells CASSPTGGAWDEQYF. The CDR3 DNA follows: TGTGCCAGTAGTCCCACAGGGGGCGCATGGGACGAGCAGTACTTC.

This sequence joins TRBV19 and TRBJ1-5, with 8 nucleotides matching TRBD1. The CDR3 spans 13 residues. Trimming cost V 6 bases and J 7 bases; bases outside gene matches: 5. In germline, CDR1 is LNHDA, CDR2 SQIVND (reference sequence). CDR3 residues: CASSRGQGQPQHF. The CDR3 DNA sequence: TGTGCCAGTAGCCGCGGACAGGGCCAGCCCCAGCATTTT.

Only one count was recorded for this clone. V and J are TRBV2 and TRBJ1-3; D might be TRBD1 (6 bases). CDR3 length equals 14 residues. Trimming took off 6 bases at V and 1 base at J, with 10 bases between the two ends. Germline V CDR1 and CDR2: SNHLY, FYNNEI. This chain's CDR3 is CASRATGSGNTIYF. CDR3 nucleotide sequence: TGTGCCAGCAGAGCTACAGGGTCTGGAAACACCATATATTTT.

This chain joins TRBV6-1 and TRBJ2-2; 7 bases match TRBD2. V was clipped by 1 base and J by 11 bases; unmatched bases: 10. Looked up from germline, CDR1 is MNHNS and CDR2 is SASEGT. CDR3 length: 15 amino acids. The CDR3 DNA is TGTGCCAGCAGTGAAGGGGGGACTACACCGGTAGAGCTGTTTTTT. It yields the protein CASSEGGTTPVELFF.

The V call is TRBV5-1, the J call TRBJ2-3; 13 bases are shared with TRBD2. The ends lost 3 bases at V and 0 bases at J; junction bases unmatched: 7. Looked up from germline, CDR1 is SGHRS and CDR2 is YFSETQ. The CDR3 is 18 residues long. DNA of the CDR3: TGCGCCAGCAGCTCCTGGACTAGCGGGGGAATTAGCACAGATACGCAGTATTTT. The encoded protein is CASSSWTSGGISTDTQYF.

This chain uses TRBV29-1 with TRBJ1-5; tentatively, D is TRBD1 (6 bases). Per the germline V gene, CDR1 is SQVTM and CDR2 is ANQGSEA. Trimming took off 7 bases at V and 9 bases at J, with 16 bases between the two ends. The CDR3 loop spans 12 amino acids. CDR3 residues: CSGRQEYGPQHF. The CDR3 DNA follows: TGCAGCGGAAGACAGGAATATGGGCCCCAGCATTTT.

V gene TRBV11-2 combines with J gene TRBJ2-7, with 8 bases aligning to TRBD1. This CDR3 has 16 amino acids. V lost 4 bases to trimming and J lost 5 bases; unmatched junction nucleotides: 13. Germline CDR1 and CDR2: SGHAT and FQNNGV. In nucleotides, the CDR3 is TGTGCCAGCAGCTCATATGGCGGCAGGGGGCGACACGAGCAGTACTTC. This gives the protein CASSSYGGRGRHEQYF.

A few counts support this clone. V is TRBV28 and J is TRBJ2-3; 7 positions match TRBD2. Germline V gene data show CDR1 as MDHEN and CDR2 as SYDVKM. This CDR3 spans 17 amino acids. Trimming cost V 5 bases and J 2 bases; bases outside gene matches: 13. As DNA, the CDR3 is TGTGCCAGCAGTCCCCTTCTGAAGCGGGGACCCACAGATACGCAGTATTTT. Its translation is CASSPLLKRGPTDTQYF.

The sample holds one count of this clone. V gene TRBV12-5 combines with J gene TRBJ2-1, with D perhaps TRBD2 (6 bases). Germline V CDR1 and CDR2: LGHNT, FRNRAP. This CDR3 comprises 14 residues. Trimming removed 7 bases from V and 1 base from J, with 11 bases in between. The CDR3 region has the DNA TGTGCTAGTGCGGAGGGAGAGTCCTACAATGAGCAGTTCTTC. Translating gives CASAEGESYNEQFF.

This clone has a single count. J is TRBJ1-1 and V is TRBV6-5; TRBD1 is a possible D gene (5 bases). The CDR3 length is 15 residues. Deletions cut 0 bases from V and 4 bases from J, with 12 bases between. Germline-derived CDR1 and CDR2 are MNHEY and SVGAGI. CDR3 bases: TGTGCCAGCAGTTACTCAGCTGCAGGGTTCACTGAAGCTTTCTTT. Its translation: CASSYSAAGFTEAFF.

This chain connects TRBV5-4 to TRBJ2-2; maybe TRBD1 (6 bases). Germline V gene lookup returns CDR1 SGHNT and CDR2 YYREEE (reference sequence). The CDR3 length is 16 residues. V lost 1 base and J 0 bases, leaving 10 bases between the germline ends. CDR3 coding DNA: TGTGCCAGCAGCTTGTTTTCAGGGGCGAACACCGGGGAGCTGTTTTTT. Its translation: CASSLFSGANTGELFF.

For the CDR3, the DNA is TGTGCCAGCAGCCCCTACGGGTCCGACGGTGAAAAACTGTTTTTT. This sequence encodes CASSPYGSDGEKLFF. The chain carries TRBV7-8 and TRBJ1-4; D gene ambiguous. This CDR3 contains 15 residues. The germline V and J ends were trimmed by 5 bases and 7 bases, with 17 bases remaining between them. Germline CDR1 is SGHVS and CDR2 is FQNEAQ.

The V and J genes are TRBV5-1 and TRBJ2-1, with 11 bases matching TRBD2. The germline gives CDR1 SGHRS, CDR2 YFSETQ. This CDR3 is 17 amino acids long. V dropped 0 bases and J dropped 0; count of bases not matched to a gene: 2. The CDR3 here is CASSLGLAGGSYNEQFF. The CDR3 DNA reads TGCGCCAGCAGCTTGGGCCTAGCGGGAGGCTCCTACAATGAGCAGTTCTTC.

The CDR3: CATSGLSYEQYF. The CDR3 bases are TGTGCCACCAGCGGCCTCTCCTACGAGCAGTACTTC. The chain employs TRBV15 and TRBJ2-7, with D unclear. V lost 5 bases and J 0 bases, leaving 5 bases between the germline ends. Germline V lookup: CDR1 LNHNV, CDR2 YYDKDF (reference sequence). The CDR3 covers 12 residues.

V usage is TRBV6-4 and J usage is TRBJ2-1; TRBD2 aligns across 9 bases. With 6 bases clipped from V and 2 bases from J, the junction kept 8 bases outside the gene matches. Germline V gives CDR1 MRHNA, CDR2 SNTAGT. The CDR3 covers 16 residues. CDR3 bases: TGTGCCAGCAGCCATATTAGCGGGAGAGCCTACAATGAGCAGTTCTTC. Encoded protein: CASSHISGRAYNEQFF.

The CDR3 nucleotides read TGTGCCTCCAGTTCTTTTAACTATGGCTACACCTTC. Encoded protein: CASSSFNYGYTF. The chain joins TRBV7-2 to TRBJ1-2, with D unresolved. V shed 11 bases and J shed 1 base, with 11 bases lying between them. The CDR3 contains 12 residues. Germline V gene sequence: CDR1 SGHTA, CDR2 FQGNSA.

The V and J genes are TRBV19 and TRBJ2-5, with 12 positions matching TRBD2. CDR3 length equals 16 residues. The germline V gene encodes CDR1 LNHDA and CDR2 SQIVND (reference sequence). V lost 4 bases and J lost 2; bases outside the gene matches: 5. As DNA, the CDR3 is TGTGCCAGTAGTACAACCGGACTAGCGGGACAAGAGACCCAGTACTTC. Translating it yields CASSTTGLAGQETQYF.

The V and J genes are TRBV9 and TRBJ2-1, with D tentatively TRBD2 (6 bases). Trimming cost V 1 base and J 4 bases, with 12 bases left between them. Germline CDR1 is SGDLS and CDR2 is YYNGEE. The CDR3 is 15 residues long. CDR3 in amino acids: CASSVSGEGYNEQFF. The DNA for the CDR3 is TGTGCCAGCAGCGTATCGGGAGAGGGGTACAATGAGCAGTTCTTC.

The chain uses TRBV7-3 and TRBJ2-1, with TRBD1 as a possible D gene (6 bases). V gave up 6 bases and J gave up 5 bases, with 14 bases separating them. The CDR3 contains 14 residues. Looked up from germline, CDR1 is SGHTA and CDR2 is FQGTGA. The CDR3 sequence: CASRAGGADNEQFF. Here the CDR3 DNA reads TGTGCCAGCAGGGCTGGGGGCGCCGACAATGAGCAGTTCTTC. Full variable domain (outside the CDR3, taken from reference TRBV7-3 and TRBJ2-1): GAGVSQTPSNKVTEKGKYVELRCDPISGHTALYWYRQSLGQGPEFLIYFQGTGAADDSGLPNDRFFAVRPEGSVSTLKIQRTERGDSAVYLCASRAGGADNEQFFGPGTRLTVL.

The chain recombines TRBV4-1 with TRBJ2-5; D possibly corresponds to TRBD1 (6 bases). Germline V lookup: CDR1 MGHRA, CDR2 YSYEKL. V was clipped by 0 bases and J by 0 bases, with 11 bases between them. This CDR3 is built from 16 residues. CDR3 in DNA: TGCGCCAGCAGCCAAGATCGAGGGGGATACCAAGAGACCCAGTACTTC. Its protein product is CASSQDRGGYQETQYF.

The rearrangement uses TRBV25-1 and TRBJ2-3; 11 nucleotides agree with TRBD2. Germline V gene lookup returns CDR1 MGHDK and CDR2 SYGVNS. Germline trimming cut 8 bases from V and 6 bases from J; bases unmatched to any gene: 16. This CDR3 is 17 amino acids long. CDR3 sequence reads: CASSGTSGPRPRDTQYF. The DNA for the CDR3 is TGTGCCAGCTCCGGGACTAGCGGCCCCCGGCCCCGGGATACGCAGTATTTT. Using reference TRBV25-1 and TRBJ2-3 for the parts outside the CDR3, the full variable domain is EADIYQTPRYLVIGTGKKITLECSQTMGHDKMYWYQQDPGMELHLIHYSYGVNSTEKGDLSSESTVSRIRTEHFPLTLESARPSHTSQYLCASSGTSGPRPRDTQYFGPGTRLTVL.

The chain employs TRBV2 and TRBJ2-5; TRBD2 might be the D (5 bases). CDR1 and CDR2 from the germline V gene are SNHLY and FYNNEI. The CDR3 runs to 13 residues. The V end was cut by 6 bases, the J end by 7 bases, with 15 bases between. The CDR3 nucleotides read TGTGCCAGCAGGGCTAGCCCGACCGGGACCCAGTACTTC. Residues: CASRASPTGTQYF.

This chain connects TRBV11-2 to TRBJ2-6; D is undetermined. V lost 4 bases and J 2 bases, leaving 12 bases between the germline ends. The CDR3 has 16 residues. Germline loops: CDR1 SGHAT, CDR2 FQNNGV. CDR3 sequence: CASSSTSLAGANVLTF. CDR3 bases: TGTGCCAGCAGCTCGACTTCATTGGCTGGGGCCAACGTCCTGACTTTC.

This clone has just a few counts. The chain has TRBV10-1 and TRBJ2-4, with 7 bases that match TRBD2. This CDR3 contains 15 residues. V trimming: 0 bases; J trimming: 8 bases; junction bases outside the gene matches: 7. Germline CDR1 is WNHNN and CDR2 is SYGVQD (reference sequence). The CDR3 DNA reads as TGCGCCAGCAGTGAGTCGACTGGTCTAGCGGACATTCAGTACTTC. It specifies CASSESTGLADIQYF.

The V and J genes are TRBV7-6 and TRBJ2-5; 10 bases align to TRBD1. Germline V lookup: CDR1 SGHVS, CDR2 FNYEAQ. This CDR3 spans 14 amino acids. V shed 4 bases and J 3 bases; nucleotides not matched to a gene: 2. The CDR3 DNA reads TGTGCCAGCAGCTCCGGGACAGGGGAAGAGACCCAGTACTTC. It translates to CASSSGTGEETQYF.